The rows below give T cell receptor beta chains drawn from one sample of a study of shared clonotypes between healthy human individuals. Profiled with immunoSEQ multiplex PCR; TCRdb holds only in-frame clones, not every one. The repertoire includes about 600,000 clones, roughly four fifths of them detected once, and about 12% sits in the top ten. Source material: PBMCs. The receptor source for this set is a woman aged 35 to 49 in good health. Some clones in this sample may be carry-over from other donors' samples. Both conserved end residues are part of each CDR3. D genes are given only for firm matches. Rows give clone size only sometimes, using once, few, many, or a class for an expanded clone.

len | j_gene | v_gene | abundance | d_gene | CDR3nt | CDR3aa
17 | TRBJ2-2 | TRBV7-6 | - | TRBD2 | TGTGCCAGCAGCTCCCACTCTAGCGGGAGTGGCACCGGGGAGCTGTTTTTT | CASSSHSSGSGTGELFF
11 | TRBJ2-4 | TRBV5-5 | - | - | TGTGCCAGCAGCTTGGGGAACATTCAGTACTTC | CASSLGNIQYF
15 | TRBJ1-6 | TRBV25-1 | - | TRBD1 | TGTGCCAGCAGTGAATTTGGACAGGGACGTTCACCCCTCCACTTT | CASSEFGQGRSPLHF
15 | TRBJ2-3 | TRBV2 | - | TRBD2 | TGTGCCAGCAGTCCCCTGCTAGCGGGCACAGATACGCAGTATTTT | CASSPLLAGTDTQYF
15 | TRBJ2-3 | TRBV7-2 | - | TRBD2 | TGTGCCAGCAGCTCGAGCGGGAGTTCGACAGATACGCAGTATTTT | CASSSSGSSTDTQYF
19 | TRBJ2-7 | TRBV28 | - | TRBD2 | TGTGCCAGCAGTACAAGGCGTAGCGGGAGGGCCTTCCTCTCCTACGAGCAGTACTTC | CASSTRRSGRAFLSYEQYF
15 | TRBJ2-7 | TRBV14 | - | TRBD1 | TGTGCCAGCAGCCAAGGCTACAGGGGCCCACGTGTGCAGTACTTC | CASSQGYRGPRVQYF
13 | TRBJ1-6 | TRBV15 | - | - | TGTGCCACCAGCAAAGGTGCGGATTCACCCCTCCACTTT | CATSKGADSPLHF
17 | TRBJ2-1 | TRBV5-4 | - | TRBD2 | TGTGCCAGCAGCCACGGGACTAGCGGGAGCTCCTACAATGAGCAGTTCTTC | CASSHGTSGSSYNEQFF
15 | TRBJ2-1 | TRBV5-4 | - | - | TGTGCCAGCAGCTTGGGACTAGTCGATTCTAGTGAGCAGTTCTTC | CASSLGLVDSSEQFF
13 | TRBJ1-1 | TRBV5-4 | - | TRBD1 | TGTGCCAGCTCACCCAACAGGGGAGGTGAAGCTTTCTTT | CASSPNRGGEAFF
17 | TRBJ2-1 | TRBV18 | - | - | TGTGCCAGCTCACCACTGCGCGAGGGAGGTCCGTACAATGAGCAGTTCTTC | CASSPLREGGPYNEQFF
14 | TRBJ2-5 | TRBV15 | - | TRBD2 | TGTGCCACCAGCAGTCCTAGCGGCCCAGAGACCCAGTACTTC | CATSSPSGPETQYF
14 | TRBJ1-2 | TRBV7-8 | - | TRBD1 | TGTGCCAGCAGCCCGAGGGACAGGGTCTATGGCTACACCTTC | CASSPRDRVYGYTF
12 | TRBJ1-5 | TRBV28 | - | - | TGTGCCAGCAGTTTTGGGAAGACAGCCCAGCATTTT | CASSFGKTAQHF
14 | TRBJ2-5 | TRBV5-4 | - | - | TGTGCCAGCAGCTTTCTCGGGGATCAAGAGACCCAGTACTTC | CASSFLGDQETQYF
15 | TRBJ1-1 | TRBV4-2 | - | TRBD1 | TGTGCCAGCAGCCAAGGTGGGACAGGGAGCACTGAAGCTTTCTTT | CASSQGGTGSTEAFF
14 | TRBJ2-1 | TRBV30 | - | - | TGTGCCTGGGACGCAGACCCTCTAGGCAATGAGCAGTTCTTC | CAWDADPLGNEQFF
14 | TRBJ1-5 | TRBV27 | - | TRBD1 | TGTGCCAGCAGTCGGACAGGGAGCAATCAGCCCCAGCATTTT | CASSRTGSNQPQHF
16 | TRBJ2-7 | TRBV27 | - | TRBD2 | TGTGCCAGCAGTGGAACGGCTAGCGGGAGGCCCTACGAGCAGTACTTC | CASSGTASGRPYEQYF
14 | TRBJ2-7 | TRBV6-1 | - | - | TGTGCCAGCAGTGTTACAGCGGTGACCTACGAGCAGTACTTC | CASSVTAVTYEQYF
12 | TRBJ1-1 | TRBV2 | many | - | TGTGCCAGCAGTCTCCGGACGGGTGAAGCTTTCTTT | CASSLRTGEAFF
19 | TRBJ2-2 | TRBV5-1 | - | TRBD2 | TGCGCCAGCAGCTTGGGCCTACTAGCGGGAGGAACGAACACCGGGGAGCTGTTTTTT | CASSLGLLAGGTNTGELFF
15 | TRBJ1-1 | TRBV11-1 | - | TRBD1 | TGTGCCAGCAGCTTAGGATTATACGACAGGGAGGAAGCTTTCTTT | CASSLGLYDREEAFF
16 | TRBJ1-4 | TRBV9 | - | - | TGTGCCAGCAGCGTAGGGGGATTTGCAACTAATGAAAAACTGTTTTTT | CASSVGGFATNEKLFF
14 | TRBJ1-1 | TRBV10-2 | - | TRBD1 | TGCGCCAGCAGTGGGGGACAGCTGAACACTGAAGCTTTCTTT | CASSGGQLNTEAFF
12 | TRBJ2-1 | TRBV7-9 | - | - | TGTGCCAGCAGCTTAGGGTACAATGAGCAGTTCTTC | CASSLGYNEQFF
17 | TRBJ2-1 | TRBV5-1 | - | TRBD1 | TGCGCCAGCAACATCGCCCCCGGGACAGAGAACTACAATGAGCAGTTCTTC | CASNIAPGTENYNEQFF
17 | TRBJ2-7 | TRBV10-1 | - | TRBD2 | TGCGCCAGCAGAAAATCTAGCGGGAGGGCCGGGTCTAACGAGCAGTACTTC | CASRKSSGRAGSNEQYF
15 | TRBJ2-6 | TRBV10-1 | - | TRBD2 | TGCGCCAGCAGTGAGGGGGGGGCTGGGGCCAACGTCCTGACTTTC | CASSEGGAGANVLTF
15 | TRBJ2-1 | TRBV7-3 | once | - | TGTGCCAGCAGCCGCAGGGAGAGCTCCTACAATGAGCAGTTCTTC | CASSRRESSYNEQFF
13 | TRBJ1-2 | TRBV10-2 | - | - | TGCGCCAGCAGTGAGTCGGCAGGGTATGGCTACACCTTC | CASSESAGYGYTF
13 | TRBJ1-1 | TRBV14 | - | - | TGTGCCAGCAGCCAGGAGACCACCGGGAAAGCTTTCTTT | CASSQETTGKAFF
13 | TRBJ1-1 | TRBV7-2 | - | TRBD1 | TGTGCCAGCAGGGCAGGGGGTAACACTGAAGCTTTCTTT | CASRAGGNTEAFF
16 | TRBJ2-1 | TRBV7-3 | - | TRBD2 | TGTGCCAGCAGCCCGTCTAGCGGATACTCCTACAATGAGCAGTTCTTC | CASSPSSGYSYNEQFF